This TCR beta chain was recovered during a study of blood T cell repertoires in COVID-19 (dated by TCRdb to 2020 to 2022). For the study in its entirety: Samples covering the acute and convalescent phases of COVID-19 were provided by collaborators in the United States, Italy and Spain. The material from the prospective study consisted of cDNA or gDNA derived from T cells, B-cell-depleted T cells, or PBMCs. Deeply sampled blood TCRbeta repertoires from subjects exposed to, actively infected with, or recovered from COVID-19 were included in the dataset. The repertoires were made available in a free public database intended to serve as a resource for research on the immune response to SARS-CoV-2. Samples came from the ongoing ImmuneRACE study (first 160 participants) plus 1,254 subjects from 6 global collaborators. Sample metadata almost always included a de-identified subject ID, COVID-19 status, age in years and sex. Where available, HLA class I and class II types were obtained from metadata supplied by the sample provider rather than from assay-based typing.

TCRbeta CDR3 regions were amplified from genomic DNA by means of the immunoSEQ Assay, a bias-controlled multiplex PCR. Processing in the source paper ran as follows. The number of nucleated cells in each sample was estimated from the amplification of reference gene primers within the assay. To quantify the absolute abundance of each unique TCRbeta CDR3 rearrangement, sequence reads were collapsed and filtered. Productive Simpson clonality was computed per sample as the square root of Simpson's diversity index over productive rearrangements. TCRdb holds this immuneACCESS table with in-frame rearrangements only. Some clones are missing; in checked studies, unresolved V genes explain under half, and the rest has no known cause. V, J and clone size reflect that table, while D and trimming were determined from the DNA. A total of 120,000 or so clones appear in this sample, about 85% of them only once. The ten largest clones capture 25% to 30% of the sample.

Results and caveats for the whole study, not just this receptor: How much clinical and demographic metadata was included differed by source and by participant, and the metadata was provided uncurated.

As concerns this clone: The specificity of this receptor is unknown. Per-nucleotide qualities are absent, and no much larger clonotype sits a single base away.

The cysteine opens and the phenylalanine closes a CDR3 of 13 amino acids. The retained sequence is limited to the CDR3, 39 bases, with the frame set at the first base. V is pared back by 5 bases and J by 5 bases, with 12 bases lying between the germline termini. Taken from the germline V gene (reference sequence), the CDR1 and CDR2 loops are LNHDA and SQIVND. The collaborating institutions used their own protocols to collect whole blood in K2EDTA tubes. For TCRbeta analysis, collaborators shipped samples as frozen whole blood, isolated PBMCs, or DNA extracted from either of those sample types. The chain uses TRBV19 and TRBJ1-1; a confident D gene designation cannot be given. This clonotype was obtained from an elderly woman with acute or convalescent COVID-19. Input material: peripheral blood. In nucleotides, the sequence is TGTGCCAGTAGTTTTCCCCAGGAAACTGAAGCTTTCTTT. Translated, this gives CASSFPQETEAFF.